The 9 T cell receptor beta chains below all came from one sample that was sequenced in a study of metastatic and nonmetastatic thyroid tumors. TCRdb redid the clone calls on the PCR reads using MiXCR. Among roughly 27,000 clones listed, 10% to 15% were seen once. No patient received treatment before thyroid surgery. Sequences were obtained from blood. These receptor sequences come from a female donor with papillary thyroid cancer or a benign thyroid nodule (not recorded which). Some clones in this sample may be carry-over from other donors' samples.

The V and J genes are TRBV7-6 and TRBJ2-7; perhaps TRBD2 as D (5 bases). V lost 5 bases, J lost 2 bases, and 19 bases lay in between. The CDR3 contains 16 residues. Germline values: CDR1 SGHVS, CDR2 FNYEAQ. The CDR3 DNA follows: TGTGCCAGCAGCCCCCCCCCCAGCGGTTGCCCCTACGAGCAGTACTTC. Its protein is CASSPPPSGCPYEQYF.

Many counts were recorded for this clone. CDR3 nucleotide sequence: TGTGCCACCAGCAGGCTGGCGGAAGACTTGCAGTACTTC. Amino acids: CATSRLAEDLQYF. The chain combines TRBV15 with TRBJ2-7; D is uncertain. The germline CDR1 and CDR2 sequences are LNHNV and YYDKDF (reference sequence). The CDR3 is 13 residues long. The V end lost 3 bases, the J end lost 9 bases, and 15 bases lay between the germline ends.

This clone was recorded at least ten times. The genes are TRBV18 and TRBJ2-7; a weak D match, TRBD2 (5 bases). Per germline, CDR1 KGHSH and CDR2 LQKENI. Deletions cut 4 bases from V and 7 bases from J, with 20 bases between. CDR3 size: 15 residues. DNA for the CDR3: TGTGCCAGCTCACTCGTAGGACTGAGGGCTGGGGAGCAGTACTTC. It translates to CASSLVGLRAGEQYF.

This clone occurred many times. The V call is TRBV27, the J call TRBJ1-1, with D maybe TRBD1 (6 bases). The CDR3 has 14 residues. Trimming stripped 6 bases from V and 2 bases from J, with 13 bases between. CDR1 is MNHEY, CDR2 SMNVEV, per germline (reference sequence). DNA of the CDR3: TGTGCCAGCAGAACTACCAGGGGTAACACTGAAGCTTTCTTT. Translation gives CASRTTRGNTEAFF.

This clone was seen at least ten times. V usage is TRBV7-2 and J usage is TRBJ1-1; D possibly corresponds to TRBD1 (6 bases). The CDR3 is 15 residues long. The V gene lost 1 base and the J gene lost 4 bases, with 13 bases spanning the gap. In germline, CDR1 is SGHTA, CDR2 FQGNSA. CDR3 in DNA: TGTGCCAGCAGCTTAGTTGGGGGGCTGGGCACTGAAGCTTTCTTT. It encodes CASSLVGGLGTEAFF.

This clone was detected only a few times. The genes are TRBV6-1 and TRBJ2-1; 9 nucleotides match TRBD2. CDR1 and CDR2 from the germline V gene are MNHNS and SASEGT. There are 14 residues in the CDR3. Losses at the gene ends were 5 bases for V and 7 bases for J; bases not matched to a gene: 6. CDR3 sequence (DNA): TGTGCCAGCAGTATAGCGGGAGAGGGGAATGAGCAGTTCTTC. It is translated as CASSIAGEGNEQFF.

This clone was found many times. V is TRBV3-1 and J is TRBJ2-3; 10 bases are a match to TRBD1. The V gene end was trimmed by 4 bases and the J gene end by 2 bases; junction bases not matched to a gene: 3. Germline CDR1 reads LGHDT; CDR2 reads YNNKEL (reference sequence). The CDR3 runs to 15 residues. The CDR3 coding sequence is TGTGCCAGCAGCCTTGGACAGGGGGACACAGATACGCAGTATTTT. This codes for CASSLGQGDTDTQYF.

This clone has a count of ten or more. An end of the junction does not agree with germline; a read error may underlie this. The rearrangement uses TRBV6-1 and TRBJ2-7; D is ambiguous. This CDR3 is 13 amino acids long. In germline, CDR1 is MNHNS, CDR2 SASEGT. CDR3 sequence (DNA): TGTGCCGGCAGTACGCAGGATTCCTACGAGCAGTACTTC. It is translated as CAGSTQDSYEQYF.

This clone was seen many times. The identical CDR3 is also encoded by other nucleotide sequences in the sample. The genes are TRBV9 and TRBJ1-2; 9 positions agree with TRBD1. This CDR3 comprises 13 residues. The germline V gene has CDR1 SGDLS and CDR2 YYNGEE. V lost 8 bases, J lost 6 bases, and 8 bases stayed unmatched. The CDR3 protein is CASSPTGGHGYTF. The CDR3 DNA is TGTGCCAGTAGCCCAACAGGGGGCCATGGCTACACCTTC.